These 30 T cell receptor beta chains came from one sample sequenced in a study of shared clonotypes between healthy human individuals. TCRdb's copy holds only in-frame clones and misses some; the assay was immunoSEQ multiplex PCR. The sample carries more than 1,200,000 clones, around 98.5% recorded once. Source material: naive CD4+ T cells sorted from blood. This sample's subset: CD45RA+ positively selected. The receptors were sampled from a man aged 30 to 45 in good health.

This clone was seen a single time. The chain links TRBV7-2 to TRBJ2-1; 10 nucleotides agree with TRBD1. The CDR3 is 18 residues long. The V gene's germline CDR1 is SGHTA and CDR2 FQGNSA. V lost 1 base, J lost 0 bases, and 6 bases stayed unmatched. The CDR3 sequence: CASSLEGTGASSYNEQFF. The CDR3 DNA sequence: TGTGCCAGCAGCTTAGAAGGGACAGGGGCCTCCTCCTACAATGAGCAGTTCTTC.

The V and J genes are TRBV16 and TRBJ2-5; 7 positions agree with TRBD2. V lost 0 bases to trimming and J lost 2 bases; unmatched junction nucleotides: 9. The CDR3 length is 17 residues. From germline, CDR1 is KGHSY and CDR2 FQNENV. The CDR3 loop is CASSQSVLAGFQETQYF. CDR3 bases: TGTGCCAGCAGCCAATCGGTTTTAGCGGGCTTTCAAGAGACCCAGTACTTC.

V usage is TRBV9 and J usage is TRBJ2-3; 16 nucleotides agree with TRBD2. Germline trimming cut 3 bases from V and 1 base from J; bases unmatched to any gene: 5. Germline CDR1 reads SGDLS; CDR2 reads YYNGEE. The CDR3 contains 18 residues. The CDR3 sequence: CASSEGLAGGERTDTQYF. CDR3 nucleotide sequence: TGTGCCAGCAGCGAGGGACTAGCGGGAGGGGAACGCACAGATACGCAGTATTTT.

As DNA, the CDR3 is TGTGCCAGCAGTCCGACGACAGGTAGCTTCTACGAGCAGTACTTC. It translates to CASSPTTGSFYEQYF. The chain combines TRBV28 with TRBJ2-7; possibly TRBD1 for D (6 bases). CDR1 is MDHEN, CDR2 SYDVKM, per germline. This CDR3 has 15 amino acids. V was clipped by 5 bases and J by 3 bases, with 17 bases between them.

This clone appeared once. The V call is TRBV7-9, the J call TRBJ2-7, with 7 bases aligning to TRBD1. The CDR3 consists of 14 residues. After removal of 3 bases from V and 1 base from J, the junction contained 3 bases not matched to a gene. CDR1 SEHNR and CDR2 FQNEAQ come from the germline V gene (reference sequence). CDR3 region: CASSLMGQSYEQYF. CDR3 bases: TGTGCCAGCAGCTTGATGGGACAGTCCTACGAGCAGTACTTC.

This chain connects TRBV7-2 to TRBJ2-4; D unclear. CDR3 length: 13 residues. Trimming took off 3 bases at V and 3 bases at J, with 6 bases between the two ends. The germline gives CDR1 SGHTA, CDR2 FQGNSA. The CDR3, as DNA: TGTGCCAGCAGCTTTTGGGTCAAAAACATTCAGTACTTC. Its protein product is CASSFWVKNIQYF. The entire variable domain, with the rest obtained from reference TRBV7-2 and TRBJ2-4, is as follows: GAGVSQSPSNKVTEKGKDVELRCDPISGHTALYWYRQSLGQGLEFLIYFQGNSAPDKSGLPSDRFSAERTGGSVSTLTIQRTQQEDSAVYLCASSFWVKNIQYFGAGTRLSVL.

The CDR3 here is CSVDWVRGYNEQFF. The CDR3 nucleotides read TGCAGCGTTGACTGGGTGAGGGGGTACAATGAGCAGTTCTTC. The chain carries TRBV29-1 and TRBJ2-1; TRBD1 might be the D (6 bases). Germline-derived CDR1 and CDR2 are SQVTM and ANQGSEA. Trimming removed 3 bases at V and 4 bases at J, with 13 bases between. The CDR3 is 14 residues long.

V and J are TRBV19 and TRBJ1-2; D remains ambiguous. The V and J ends lost 5 bases and 4 bases respectively, with 14 bases between them. Germline values: CDR1 LNHDA, CDR2 SQIVND (reference sequence). The CDR3 loop spans 14 amino acids. The CDR3: CASSRAGESYGYTF. CDR3 DNA sequence: TGTGCCAGTAGTCGGGCCGGGGAGTCCTATGGCTACACCTTC.

The rearrangement uses TRBV29-1 and TRBJ2-2, with D perhaps TRBD1 (6 bases). The ends were cut back, 1 base at V and 2 bases at J, with 8 bases in the middle. Per the germline V gene, CDR1 is SQVTM and CDR2 is ANQGSEA. The CDR3 spans 14 residues. In DNA, the CDR3 is TGCAGCGTTGAAGGGGACATTAACACCGGGGAGCTGTTTTTT. It specifies CSVEGDINTGELFF.

The chain carries TRBV6-1 and TRBJ2-5, with TRBD1 matching over 8 bases. Germline CDR1 and CDR2: MNHNS and SASEGT. J gave up 4 bases and V 6 bases, and 10 bases lay outside the gene matches. The CDR3 has 15 amino acids. CDR3 loop: CASSGSGGVGETQYF. In DNA form, the CDR3 reads TGTGCCAGCAGCGGGTCAGGGGGCGTAGGAGAGACCCAGTACTTC.

The V gene is TRBV7-8, the J gene TRBJ2-7; 7 bases are a match to TRBD1. Germline V gives CDR1 SGHVS, CDR2 FQNEAQ. CDR3 length: 14 amino acids. Germline trimming cut 2 bases from V and 2 bases from J; bases unmatched to any gene: 3. The CDR3 region is CASSLTDRTYEQYF. The CDR3 nucleotides read TGTGCCAGCAGCTTAACGGACAGGACCTACGAGCAGTACTTC.

This chain uses TRBV7-9 with TRBJ2-1, with D unclear. CDR1 SEHNR and CDR2 FQNEAQ come from the germline V gene (reference sequence). The CDR3 extends over 15 amino acids. V was shortened by 5 bases and J by 0 bases, with 11 bases between the two germline ends. CDR3 sequence: CASSEQFFSYNEQFF. The CDR3 DNA reads TGTGCCAGCAGCGAACAATTCTTCTCCTACAATGAGCAGTTCTTC.

The J gene is TRBJ2-1, the V gene TRBV30; no clear D gene. The length of the CDR3 is 10 residues. Germline CDR1 and CDR2: GTSNPN and SVGIG (reference sequence). Trimming removed 6 bases from V and 8 bases from J, with 8 bases in between. DNA for the CDR3: TGTGCCTGCACCCAGGATGAGCAGTTCTTC. It codes for CACTQDEQFF.

This clone was seen a single time. Different DNA sequences within this sample yield the same CDR3. The V and J genes are TRBV6-5 and TRBJ2-1; 13 bases are shared with TRBD2. Germline V gives CDR1 MNHEY, CDR2 SVGAGI. V lost 5 bases, J lost 4 bases, and 2 bases stayed unmatched. The CDR3 covers 15 residues. DNA of the CDR3: TGTGCCAGCAGTCCGGGACTAGCGGGGTACAATGAGCAGTTCTTC. Its protein product is CASSPGLAGYNEQFF.

The genes are TRBV19 and TRBJ2-3, with TRBD2 matching over 10 bases. The CDR3 runs 17 residues. Germline V lookup: CDR1 LNHDA, CDR2 SQIVND (reference sequence). Germline trimming cut 6 bases from V and 5 bases from J; bases unmatched to any gene: 14. The CDR3 loop is CASSSTILAGAIDTQYF. CDR3 nucleotides: TGTGCCAGTAGCTCTACAATCCTAGCGGGAGCGATAGATACGCAGTATTTT.

The chain links TRBV5-4 to TRBJ1-4; D perhaps matches TRBD1 (6 bases). Trimming removed 4 bases at V and 0 bases at J, with 13 bases between. CDR3 length: 16 amino acids. Germline V gene data show CDR1 as SGHNT and CDR2 as YYREEE (reference sequence). CDR3 region: CASSPDSFATNEKLFF. CDR3 bases: TGTGCCAGCAGCCCGGACAGTTTTGCAACTAATGAAAAACTGTTTTTT.

The chain carries TRBV12-5 and TRBJ2-1; unclear D gene. Between the trimmed V and J ends, which lost 0 bases and 6 bases, there was a span of 12 bases. The CDR3 length is 15 residues. Germline V gives CDR1 LGHNT, CDR2 FRNRAP. CDR3: CASGLVLGSTNEQFF. In DNA form, the CDR3 reads TGTGCTAGTGGTTTGGTTCTGGGATCAACCAATGAGCAGTTCTTC.

The chain uses TRBV7-9 and TRBJ2-5; possibly TRBD2 for D (5 bases). V was pared by 1 base and J by 7 bases, with 10 bases between. The CDR3 length is 13 residues. Germline V gene lookup returns CDR1 SEHNR and CDR2 FQNEAQ (reference sequence). In DNA form, the CDR3 reads TGTGCCAGCAGCTTAGAAGGGCGGGTGACCCAGTACTTC. Translation: CASSLEGRVTQYF.

The chain carries TRBV2 and TRBJ2-2; 11 bases are a match to TRBD1. This CDR3 contains 17 residues. V shed 0 bases, J shed 7 bases, and the junction held 7 bases outside the gene matches. Germline CDR1 and CDR2: SNHLY and FYNNEI. CDR3 residues: CASSEAGTGGGIGELFF. The CDR3 DNA sequence: TGTGCCAGCAGTGAAGCTGGGACAGGGGGAGGGATCGGGGAGCTGTTTTTT.

The chain employs TRBV5-1 and TRBJ2-1; the D is unclear. Trimming left V 2 bases short and J 8 bases short, with 17 bases between. The germline V gene encodes CDR1 SGHRS and CDR2 YFSETQ. There are 15 residues in the CDR3. CDR3 residues: CASSFTGSLIDEQFF. The CDR3 nucleotides are TGCGCCAGCAGCTTTACGGGCAGTCTGATAGATGAGCAGTTCTTC.

This sequence joins TRBV29-1 and TRBJ2-2; the match to TRBD1 covers 7 bases. V trimming: 3 bases; J trimming: 7 bases; junction bases outside the gene matches: 5. This CDR3 is 13 amino acids long. The germline V gene encodes CDR1 SQVTM and CDR2 ANQGSEA. The CDR3 DNA follows: TGCAGCGTTGACGACAGGGAAAGCGGGGAGCTGTTTTTT. This translates into CSVDDRESGELFF.

The chain employs TRBV12-5 and TRBJ1-4; D possibly corresponds to TRBD1 (6 bases). The germline V and J ends were trimmed by 1 base and 1 base, with 16 bases remaining between them. Per the germline V gene, CDR1 is LGHNT and CDR2 is FRNRAP. CDR3 length: 18 amino acids. Written as DNA, the CDR3 is TGTGCTAGTGGTTTGGACAGGGTGGCCGGCGGAACTAATGAAAAACTGTTTTTT. Its translation: CASGLDRVAGGTNEKLFF.

The rearrangement joins TRBV25-1 to TRBJ2-1, with D possibly being TRBD2 (7 bases). V was clipped by 4 bases and J by 2 bases, with 12 bases between them. The CDR3 extends over 15 amino acids. CDR1 is MGHDK, CDR2 SYGVNS, per germline. This chain's CDR3 is CASSAAGHPYNEQFF. The CDR3 bases are TGTGCCAGCAGTGCAGCGGGACACCCCTACAATGAGCAGTTCTTC.

CDR3 protein: CASSIDRGLAGGAYNEQFF. The CDR3 bases are TGTGCCAGTAGTATAGATCGTGGGCTAGCGGGAGGGGCCTACAATGAGCAGTTCTTC. The V gene is TRBV19, the J gene TRBJ2-1; 12 nucleotides match TRBD2. V lost 0 bases to trimming and J lost 2 bases; unmatched junction nucleotides: 8. The CDR3 runs to 19 residues. Germline V gene data show CDR1 as LNHDA and CDR2 as SQIVND (reference sequence). Filled out from reference TRBV19 and TRBJ2-1, the complete variable domain reads DGGITQSPKYLFRKEGQNVTLSCEQNLNHDAMYWYRQDPGQGLRLIYYSQIVNDFQKGDIAEGYSVSREKKESFPLTVTSAQKNPTAFYLCASSIDRGLAGGAYNEQFFGPGTRLTVL.

This clone appeared once. This rearrangement joins TRBV21-1 to TRBJ2-3; the table's D call TRBD2 went unverified against the DNA. TRBV21-1 is reported as a pseudogene. The CDR3 sequence is 16 residues long. CDR3: CASSIRLAGRTDTQYF. For the CDR3, the DNA is TGTGCCAGCAGCATCAGGCTAGCGGGAAGAACAGATACGCAGTATTTT.

The gene calls are TRBV27 and TRBJ2-2, with 9 bases matching TRBD2. Germline V gives CDR1 MNHEY, CDR2 SMNVEV (reference sequence). V lost 3 bases to trimming and J lost 3 bases; unmatched junction nucleotides: 17. The CDR3 loop spans 20 amino acids. CDR3 sequence: CASSFPLWGSGSVDTGELFF. CDR3 DNA sequence: TGTGCCAGCAGTTTTCCCCTCTGGGGTAGCGGGAGCGTCGACACCGGGGAGCTGTTTTTT.

The chain links TRBV7-7 to TRBJ2-1, with D possibly matching TRBD2 (6 bases). This CDR3 contains 14 residues. The V and J ends lost 5 bases and 8 bases respectively, with 16 bases between them. CDR1 and CDR2 from the germline V gene are SSHAT and FNYEAQ (reference sequence). Written as DNA, the CDR3 is TGTGCCAGCAGCCAGAGGTTCTGGGGGGATGAGCAGTTCTTC. This translates into CASSQRFWGDEQFF.

With respect to this clone: Other DNA sequences of this sample code for an identical CDR3. V usage is TRBV28 and J usage is TRBJ2-5; maybe TRBD2 (6 bases). The V end lost 4 bases, the J end lost 5 bases, and 14 bases lay between the germline ends. The length of the CDR3 is 14 residues. Germline values: CDR1 MDHEN, CDR2 SYDVKM. The chain's CDR3 is CASSSPGEQETQYF. The DNA of the CDR3 is TGTGCCAGCAGTTCGCCGGGGGAACAGGAGACCCAGTACTTC.

This rearrangement joins TRBV10-1 to TRBJ2-7; 12 bases fit TRBD2. The trim removed 4 bases at V and 0 bases at J, leaving 10 bases unmatched. The CDR3 length is 18 residues. Germline CDR1 WNHNN, CDR2 SYGVQD (reference sequence). This CDR3 is CASSATPGLAGVSYEQYF. DNA of the CDR3: TGCGCCAGCAGTGCAACACCGGGACTAGCGGGCGTCTCCTACGAGCAGTACTTC.

V and J are TRBV29-1 and TRBJ1-2; D remains ambiguous. Germline V gene lookup returns CDR1 SQVTM and CDR2 ANQGSEA. The V and J ends lost 4 bases and 6 bases respectively, with 9 bases between them. This CDR3 is built from 11 residues. The CDR3 loop reads CSVGQSDGYTF. CDR3 DNA: TGCAGCGTTGGTCAGAGCGATGGCTACACCTTC.